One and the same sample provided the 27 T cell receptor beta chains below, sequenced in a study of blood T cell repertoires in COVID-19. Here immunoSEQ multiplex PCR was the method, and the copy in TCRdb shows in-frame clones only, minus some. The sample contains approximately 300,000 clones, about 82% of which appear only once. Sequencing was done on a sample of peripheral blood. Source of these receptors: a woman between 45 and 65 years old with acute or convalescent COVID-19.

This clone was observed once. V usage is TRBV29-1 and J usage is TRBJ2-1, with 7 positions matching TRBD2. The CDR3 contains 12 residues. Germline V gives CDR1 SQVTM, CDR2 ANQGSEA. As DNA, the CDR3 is TGCATAGGGGCTAGCGGACGCAATGAGCAGTTCTTC. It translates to CIGASGRNEQFF.

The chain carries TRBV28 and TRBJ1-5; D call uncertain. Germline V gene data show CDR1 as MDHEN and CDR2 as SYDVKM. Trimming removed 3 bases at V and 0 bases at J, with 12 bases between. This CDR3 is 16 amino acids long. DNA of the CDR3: TGTGCCAGCAGTTTCGGTTCTGTATATAGCAATCAGCCCCAGCATTTT. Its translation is CASSFGSVYSNQPQHF.

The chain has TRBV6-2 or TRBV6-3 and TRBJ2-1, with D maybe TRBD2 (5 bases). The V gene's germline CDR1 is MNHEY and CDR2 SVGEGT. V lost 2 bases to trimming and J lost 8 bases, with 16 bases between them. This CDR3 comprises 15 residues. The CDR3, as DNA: TGTGCCAGCAGTTACCCCGTCCTAGCCGGCGATGAGCAGTTCTTC. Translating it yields CASSYPVLAGDEQFF.

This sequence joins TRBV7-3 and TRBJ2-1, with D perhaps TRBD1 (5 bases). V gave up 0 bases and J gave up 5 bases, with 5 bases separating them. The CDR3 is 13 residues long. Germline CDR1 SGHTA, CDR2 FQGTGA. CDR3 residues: CASSLTQDNEQFF. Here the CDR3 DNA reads TGTGCCAGCAGCTTAACACAGGACAATGAGCAGTTCTTC.

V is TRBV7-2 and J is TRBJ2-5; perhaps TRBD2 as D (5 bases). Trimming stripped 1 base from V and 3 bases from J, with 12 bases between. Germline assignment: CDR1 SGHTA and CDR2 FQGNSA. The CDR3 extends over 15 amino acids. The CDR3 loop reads CASSLDILAKETQYF. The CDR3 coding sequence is TGTGCCAGCAGCTTAGATATCCTAGCTAAAGAGACCCAGTACTTC.

The CDR3 spells CASSVVEGLAGVGSYNEQFF. Written as DNA, the CDR3 is TGTGCCAGCAGCGTAGTGGAGGGACTAGCGGGAGTAGGATCCTACAATGAGCAGTTCTTC. The rearrangement uses TRBV9 and TRBJ2-1; TRBD2 matches 14 bases. This CDR3 has 20 residues. After removal of 0 bases from V and 1 base from J, the junction contained 9 bases not matched to a gene. Germline lookup yields CDR1 SGDLS and CDR2 YYNGEE.

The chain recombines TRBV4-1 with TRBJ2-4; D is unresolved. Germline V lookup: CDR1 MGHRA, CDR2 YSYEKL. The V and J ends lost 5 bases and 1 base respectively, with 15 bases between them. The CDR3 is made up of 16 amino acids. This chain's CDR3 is CASSVHIQAAKNIQYF. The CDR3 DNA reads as TGCGCCAGCAGCGTACACATTCAGGCGGCCAAAAACATTCAGTACTTC.

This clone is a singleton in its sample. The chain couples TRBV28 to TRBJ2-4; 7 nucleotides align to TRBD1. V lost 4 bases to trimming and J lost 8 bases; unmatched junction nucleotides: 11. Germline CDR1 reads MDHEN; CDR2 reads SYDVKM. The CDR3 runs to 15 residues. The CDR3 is CASSSRQGFFDIQYF. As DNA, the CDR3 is TGTGCCAGCAGTTCCCGACAGGGATTTTTCGACATTCAGTACTTC.

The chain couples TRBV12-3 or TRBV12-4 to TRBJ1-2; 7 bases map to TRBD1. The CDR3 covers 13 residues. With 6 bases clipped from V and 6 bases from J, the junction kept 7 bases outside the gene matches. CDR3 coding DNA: TGTGCCAGCAGCTCCGACAGGGTTCATGGCTACACCTTC. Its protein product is CASSSDRVHGYTF.

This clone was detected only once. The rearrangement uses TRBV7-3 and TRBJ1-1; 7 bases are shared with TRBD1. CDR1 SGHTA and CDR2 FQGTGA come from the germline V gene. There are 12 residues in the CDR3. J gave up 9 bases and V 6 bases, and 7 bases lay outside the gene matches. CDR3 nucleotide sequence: TGTGCCAGCAGTCTAGCGGGACAGCAAGCTTTCTTT. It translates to CASSLAGQQAFF.

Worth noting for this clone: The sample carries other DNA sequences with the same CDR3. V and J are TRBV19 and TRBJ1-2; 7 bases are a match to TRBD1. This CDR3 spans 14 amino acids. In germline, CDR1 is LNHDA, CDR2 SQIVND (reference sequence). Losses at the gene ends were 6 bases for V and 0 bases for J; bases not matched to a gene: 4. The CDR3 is CASSRGTANYGYTF. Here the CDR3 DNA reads TGTGCCAGTAGCCGTGGGACAGCTAACTATGGCTACACCTTC. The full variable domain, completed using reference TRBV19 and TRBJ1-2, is DGGITQSPKYLFRKEGQNVTLSCEQNLNHDAMYWYRQDPGQGLRLIYYSQIVNDFQKGDIAEGYSVSREKKESFPLTVTSAQKNPTAFYLCASSRGTANYGYTFGSGTRLTVV.

This CDR3 is CASSLTGTGYEQYF. The DNA of the CDR3 is TGTGCCAGCTCACTTACGGGGACAGGCTACGAGCAGTACTTC. This chain links TRBV18 with TRBJ2-7; 8 nucleotides line up with TRBD1. The V segment lost 4 bases and the J segment 3 bases; nucleotides outside the gene matches: 5. CDR1 KGHSH and CDR2 LQKENI come from the germline V gene. This CDR3 region has 14 residues.

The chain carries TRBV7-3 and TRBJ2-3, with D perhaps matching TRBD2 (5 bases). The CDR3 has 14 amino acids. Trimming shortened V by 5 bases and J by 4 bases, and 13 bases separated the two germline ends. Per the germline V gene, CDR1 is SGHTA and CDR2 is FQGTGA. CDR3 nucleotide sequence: TGTGCCAGCAGCCCCGAGAGGGCCCCAGATACGCAGTATTTT. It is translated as CASSPERAPDTQYF.

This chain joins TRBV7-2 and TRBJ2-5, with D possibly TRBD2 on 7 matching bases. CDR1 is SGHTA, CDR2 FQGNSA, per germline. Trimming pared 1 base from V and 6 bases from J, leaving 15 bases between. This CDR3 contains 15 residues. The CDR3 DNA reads TGTGCCAGCAGCTTAGGCGGGGGCGGCCCAAAGACCCAGTACTTC. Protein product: CASSLGGGGPKTQYF.

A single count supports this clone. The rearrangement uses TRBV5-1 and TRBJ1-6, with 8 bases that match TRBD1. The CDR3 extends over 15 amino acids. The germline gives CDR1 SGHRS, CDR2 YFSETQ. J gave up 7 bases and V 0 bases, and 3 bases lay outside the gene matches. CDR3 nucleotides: TGCGCCAGCAGCTTGGGGCGGACAGGGAATTCACCCCTCCACTTT. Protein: CASSLGRTGNSPLHF.

CDR3 DNA sequence: TGTGCCAGCAGTTCTAAAAGGGGGAGTAAAGAGACCCAGTACTTC. Amino acids: CASSSKRGSKETQYF. The V gene is TRBV5-4, the J gene TRBJ2-5, with D perhaps matching TRBD1 (6 bases). The CDR3 sequence is 15 residues long. Germline lookup yields CDR1 SGHNT and CDR2 YYREEE (reference sequence). V was trimmed by 5 bases and J by 3 bases, leaving 17 bases between them.

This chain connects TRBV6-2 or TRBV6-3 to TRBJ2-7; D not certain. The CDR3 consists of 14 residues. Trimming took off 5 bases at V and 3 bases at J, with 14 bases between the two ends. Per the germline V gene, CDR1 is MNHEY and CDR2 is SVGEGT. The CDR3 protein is CASSEAASYYEQYF. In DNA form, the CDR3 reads TGTGCCAGCAGTGAGGCGGCCTCCTACTACGAGCAGTACTTC.

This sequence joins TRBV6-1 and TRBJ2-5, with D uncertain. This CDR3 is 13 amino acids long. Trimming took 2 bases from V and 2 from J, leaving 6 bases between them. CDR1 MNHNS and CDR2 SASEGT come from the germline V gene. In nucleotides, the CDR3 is TGTGCCAGCAGTGAAACAGCTCAAGAGACCCAGTACTTC. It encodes CASSETAQETQYF.

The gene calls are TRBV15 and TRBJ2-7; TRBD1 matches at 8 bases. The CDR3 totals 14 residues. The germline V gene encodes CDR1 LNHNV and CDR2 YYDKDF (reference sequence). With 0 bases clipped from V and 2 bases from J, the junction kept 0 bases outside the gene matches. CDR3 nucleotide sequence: TGTGCCACCAGCAGAGACAGGGGGCCCTACGAGCAGTACTTC. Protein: CATSRDRGPYEQYF.

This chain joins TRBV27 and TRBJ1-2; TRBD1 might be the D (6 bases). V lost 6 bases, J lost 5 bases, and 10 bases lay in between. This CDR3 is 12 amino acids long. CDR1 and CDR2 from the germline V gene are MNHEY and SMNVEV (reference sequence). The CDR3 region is CASSPRGYGYTF. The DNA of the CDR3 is TGTGCCAGCAGCCCTAGGGGGTATGGCTACACCTTC.

The CDR3 DNA reads TGCAGCGTTGGGGGCAGGGGGACTGGAAACACCATATATTTT. It specifies CSVGGRGTGNTIYF. J is TRBJ1-3 and V is TRBV29-1, with TRBD1 matching 7 bases. Germline loops: CDR1 SQVTM, CDR2 ANQGSEA. V lost 4 bases, J lost 2 bases, and 5 bases stayed unmatched. This CDR3 comprises 14 residues.

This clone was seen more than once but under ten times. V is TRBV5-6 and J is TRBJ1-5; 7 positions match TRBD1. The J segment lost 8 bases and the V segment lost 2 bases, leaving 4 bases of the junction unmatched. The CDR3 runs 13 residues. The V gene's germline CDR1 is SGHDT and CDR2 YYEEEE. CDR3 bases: TGTGCCAGCAGCTTATACAGGGGTGAGCCCCAGCATTTT. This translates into CASSLYRGEPQHF.

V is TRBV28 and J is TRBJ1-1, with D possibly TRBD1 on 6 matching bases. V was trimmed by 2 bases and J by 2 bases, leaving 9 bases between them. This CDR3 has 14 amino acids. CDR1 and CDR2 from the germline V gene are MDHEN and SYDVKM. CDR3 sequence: CASSLRGINTEAFF. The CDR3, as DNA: TGTGCCAGCAGTTTAAGGGGGATTAACACTGAAGCTTTCTTT.

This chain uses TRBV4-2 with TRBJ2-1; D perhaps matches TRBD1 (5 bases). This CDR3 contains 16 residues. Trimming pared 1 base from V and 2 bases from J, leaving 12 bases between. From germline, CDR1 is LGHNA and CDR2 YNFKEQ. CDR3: CASSQVRRVAYNEQFF. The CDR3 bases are TGTGCCAGCAGCCAAGTCCGCAGGGTCGCCTACAATGAGCAGTTCTTC.

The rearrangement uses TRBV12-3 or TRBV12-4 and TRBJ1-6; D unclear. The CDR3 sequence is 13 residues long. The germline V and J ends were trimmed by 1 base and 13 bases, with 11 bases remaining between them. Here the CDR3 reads CASSLGSVAPLHF. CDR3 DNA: TGTGCCAGCAGTTTAGGCTCGGTCGCCCCCCTCCACTTT.

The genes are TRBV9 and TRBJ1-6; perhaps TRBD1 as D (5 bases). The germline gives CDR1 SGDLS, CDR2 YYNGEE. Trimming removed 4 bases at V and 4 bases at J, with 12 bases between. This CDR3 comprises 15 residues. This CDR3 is CASSPRDFYNSPLHF. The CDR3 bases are TGTGCCAGCAGCCCCCGGGACTTTTATAATTCACCCCTCCACTTT.

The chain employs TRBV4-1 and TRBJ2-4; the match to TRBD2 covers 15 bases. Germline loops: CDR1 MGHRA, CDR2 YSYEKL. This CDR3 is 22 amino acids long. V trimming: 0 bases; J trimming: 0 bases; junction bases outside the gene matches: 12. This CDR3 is CASSQEILGLAGGPKAKNIQYF. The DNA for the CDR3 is TGCGCCAGCAGCCAAGAAATATTAGGACTAGCGGGAGGGCCAAAAGCCAAAAACATTCAGTACTTC.